This T cell receptor (beta chain) was found in a study of cytomegalovirus exposure and HLA in healthy donors. Whole-study context: An earlier analysis found some 100 million unique TCR beta sequences from around 180 million T cells. Inside one of the first data releases sat 75 million to 100 million unique TCRs taken from HLA-typed donors.

Study conclusions and caveats: The authors later found HLA-associated TCR beta chains more clonally expanded than equally common others.

Healthy bone marrow donors made up the donors. For this clone: The antigen remains unidentified.

Amplification used 60 Vbeta primers and 13 Jbeta primers. The protocol was immunoSEQ multiplex PCR, while the TCRdb copy is restricted to in-frame clones and leaves out a portion. Here the sample table reports 70,000 or so clones. CDR1 and CDR2 from the germline V gene are ENHRY and SYGVKD. Trimming took 8 bases from V and 6 from J; bases not matched to a gene: 12. The CDR3 covers 14 residues. Sequenced sample: PBMCs. V gene TRBV10-3 combines with J gene TRBJ2-7, with TRBD1 matching over 8 bases. The origin of this receptor is a man in his forties in good health and CMV-seronegative. In nucleotides, the CDR3 is TGTGCCATCGCAGACCAGGGGGCGCGGGGCGAGCAGTACTTC. The encoded protein is CAIADQGARGEQYF.